This T cell receptor (beta chain) was retrieved from a study of cytomegalovirus exposure and HLA in healthy donors (dated by TCRdb to 2016 to 2017). Regarding the research as a whole: The roughly 650 repertoires of the first cohort and the 120 or so validation repertoires were produced on the same platform, according to a later analysis. To predict cytomegalovirus infection status, the study brought together high-throughput TCR immunosequencing, statistical association of individual TCRs with disease status, and machine learning. In addition to the first cohort of 500 to 850 subjects, a separate validation cohort of about 120 different subjects was used. The study aimed to test whether cataloging public T cell receptors could reveal signatures of past pathogen exposure. On the study overall, not on this receptor specifically: The classifier was reported to diagnose cytomegalovirus status with high specificity and sensitivity in both the original cohort and the validation cohort. The study gave a list of 150 to 200 TCR beta chains associated with cytomegalovirus. A later analysis found that TCRs clustered in the first cohort also tended to co-occur in the 110 or so validation repertoires, with approximately 93% of cluster scores above 0. In vitro tests confirmed that a few of the cytomegalovirus-associated TCR beta chains recognize cytomegalovirus antigens. According to the authors, the approach could potentially be generalized to other disease states and immunological phenotypes. Most TCR sequences were seen in very few donors, while some public TCRs were found in many individuals. A later analysis had no HLA typing for the validation cohort, so co-occurrence there was scored across all 110 or so repertoires.

Receptor libraries were prepared by the immunoSEQ multiplex PCR assay. The study's own analysis went as follows. A statistical classification framework was built to diagnose cytomegalovirus status from the catalog of TCR beta chain sequences. Here the immuneACCESS table is served through TCRdb, limited to in-frame sequences with V and J called. Missing clones are a known gap in these copies; in checked studies unresolved V genes cover under half, and the rest lacks a known reason. The DNA gave D and trimming, while V, J and clone size come from that table. Present in this sample are 100,000 to 150,000 clones, about nine tenths of which were seen just once. 3% to 4% of the sample rests with the top ten. Trimming accounts for 8 bases at V and 4 bases at J, while the number of junction bases matched to no gene is 11. Counted from cysteine to phenylalanine, this CDR3 has 16 amino acids. Only the CDR3 DNA stays, 48 bases, in frame from base 1. From a lookup of the germline V gene, CDR1 and CDR2 are SGHAT and FQNNGV.

Concerning this clone itself: No antigen is known for it. The record has no base qualities; no much larger clone is one base away.

Separate from the approximately 700-subject first cohort, the validation cohort of roughly 130 subjects was the group to which the donors belonged. The chain was built from TRBV11-2 and TRBJ2-1, with 10 middle bases fitting TRBD1. This TCR was sampled from a man under 40 in good health and CMV-seronegative. Input material: PBMCs. The CDR3 region reads CASCGEGQGYYNEQFF. In nucleotide form, the sequence is TGTGCCAGCTGCGGGGAGGGACAGGGGTATTACAATGAGCAGTTCTTC.